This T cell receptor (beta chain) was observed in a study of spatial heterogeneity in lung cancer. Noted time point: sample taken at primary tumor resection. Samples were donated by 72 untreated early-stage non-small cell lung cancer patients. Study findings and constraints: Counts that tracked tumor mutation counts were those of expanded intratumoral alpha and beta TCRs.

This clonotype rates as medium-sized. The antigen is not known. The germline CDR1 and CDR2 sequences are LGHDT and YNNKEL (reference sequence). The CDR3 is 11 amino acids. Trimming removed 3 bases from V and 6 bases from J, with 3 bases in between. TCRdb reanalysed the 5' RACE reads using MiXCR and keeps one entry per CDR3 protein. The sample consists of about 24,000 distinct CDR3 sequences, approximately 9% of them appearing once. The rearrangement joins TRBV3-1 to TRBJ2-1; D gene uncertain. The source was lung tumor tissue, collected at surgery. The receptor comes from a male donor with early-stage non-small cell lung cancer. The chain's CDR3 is CASSHVNEQFF. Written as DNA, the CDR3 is TGTGCCAGCAGCCATGTCAATGAGCAGTTCTTC.